The text below deals with one T cell receptor (beta chain). This specimen belongs to a study of cytomegalovirus exposure and HLA in healthy donors. The repertoire was sequenced with immunoSEQ multiplex PCR; TCRdb's copy has only in-frame clones and lacks some. The table includes some 98,000 clones, around 90% detected once. Between the trimmed V and J ends, which lost 0 bases and 6 bases, there was a span of 11 bases. The CDR3 sequence is 15 residues long. The V gene's germline CDR1 is SGHTA and CDR2 FQGTGA. The specimen was PBMCs. The origin of this receptor is a woman in her 30s in good health and CMV-seronegative. The J gene is TRBJ2-2, the V gene TRBV7-3; no definite D call. The CDR3 sequence: CASSLTEQPSGELFF. The CDR3 bases are TGTGCCAGCAGCTTAACAGAACAGCCATCCGGGGAGCTGTTTTTT.